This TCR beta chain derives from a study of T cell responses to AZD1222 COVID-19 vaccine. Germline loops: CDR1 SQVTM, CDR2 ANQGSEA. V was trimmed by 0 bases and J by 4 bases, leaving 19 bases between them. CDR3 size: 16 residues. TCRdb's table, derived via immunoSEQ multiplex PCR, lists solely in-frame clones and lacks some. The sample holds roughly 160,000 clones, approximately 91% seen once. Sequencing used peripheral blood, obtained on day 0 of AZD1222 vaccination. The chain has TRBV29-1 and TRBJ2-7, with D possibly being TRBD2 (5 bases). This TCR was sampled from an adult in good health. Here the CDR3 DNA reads TGCAGCGTTGAAGAGATGACCGACGAGGCGGGTTACGAGCAGTACTTC. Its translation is CSVEEMTDEAGYEQYF.